These 27 T cell receptor beta chains originate from one sample sequenced in a study of cytomegalovirus exposure and HLA in healthy donors. PCR amplification relied on 60 Vbeta primers (plus 13 Jbeta primers). Profiling relied on immunoSEQ multiplex PCR, and the TCRdb table lists in-frame clones only, not all of them. The table lists over 100,000 clones, around 8.5% of them singletons. The sequencing sample was made of PBMCs. These receptors were obtained from a man in his forties in good health and CMV-seronegative.

CDR3 sequence reads: CASRRTRTEGGYTF. CDR3 in DNA: TGTGCCAGCAGGAGGACCAGGACGGAGGGCGGCTACACCTTC. The chain couples TRBV9 to TRBJ1-2, with unresolved D. Deletions cut 5 bases from V and 8 bases from J, with 19 bases between. The CDR3 runs to 14 residues. Germline CDR1 SGDLS, CDR2 YYNGEE.

The J gene is TRBJ1-2, the V gene TRBV6-1; 7 nucleotides line up with TRBD1. CDR3 size: 14 residues. Losses at the gene ends were 3 bases for V and 5 bases for J; bases not matched to a gene: 6. The germline CDR1 and CDR2 sequences are MNHNS and SASEGT. The chain's CDR3 is CASSDAGTDYGYTF. CDR3 nucleotides: TGTGCCAGCAGTGACGCCGGGACAGATTATGGCTACACCTTC.

The chain has TRBV6-5 and TRBJ2-6, with D perhaps TRBD2 (5 bases). CDR1 is MNHEY, CDR2 SVGAGI, per germline. V dropped 8 bases and J dropped 0 bases, with 8 bases sitting between them. This CDR3 region has 14 residues. For the CDR3, the DNA is TGTGCCAGCCGCCGGGACTCTGGGGCCAACGTCCTGACTTTC. Its translation is CASRRDSGANVLTF.

This chain joins TRBV15 and TRBJ1-4; a weak D match, TRBD1 (6 bases). The CDR3 has 14 amino acids. Per germline, CDR1 LNHNV and CDR2 YYDKDF (reference sequence). V lost 6 bases to trimming and J lost 6 bases, with 14 bases between them. CDR3 residues: CATRRHGTYEKLFF. In DNA, the CDR3 is TGTGCCACCAGAAGACACGGGACATATGAAAAACTGTTTTTT.

The chain carries TRBV10-3 and TRBJ1-1; 10 bases map to TRBD1. With 8 bases clipped from V and 4 bases from J, the junction kept 10 bases outside the gene matches. The CDR3 spans 15 residues. Germline CDR1 ENHRY, CDR2 SYGVKD. The CDR3 reads CAIGESGQGSTEAFF. CDR3 sequence (DNA): TGTGCCATCGGGGAATCGGGACAGGGGAGCACTGAAGCTTTCTTT.

This clone was observed a handful of times. This chain connects TRBV7-8 to TRBJ2-3; TRBD2 matches at 11 bases. Germline trimming cut 2 bases from V and 4 bases from J; bases unmatched to any gene: 14. The CDR3 consists of 19 residues. Germline V lookup: CDR1 SGHVS, CDR2 FQNEAQ. The CDR3 loop is CASSLPRVAGGPGADTQYF. CDR3 sequence (DNA): TGTGCCAGCAGCTTACCCCGGGTAGCGGGGGGGCCGGGTGCAGATACGCAGTATTTT.

This clone occurred a few times. The V gene is TRBV6-5, the J gene TRBJ1-1; D remains unclear. Looked up from germline, CDR1 is MNHEY and CDR2 is SVGAGI. The CDR3 consists of 12 residues. Trimming took off 7 bases at V and 2 bases at J, with 8 bases between the two ends. CDR3 sequence reads: CASTPTNTEAFF. The CDR3 bases are TGTGCCAGCACGCCTACCAACACTGAAGCTTTCTTT.

The chain recombines TRBV2 with TRBJ2-5; 13 nucleotides agree with TRBD2. Germline values: CDR1 SNHLY, CDR2 FYNNEI. The ends lost 6 bases at V and 2 bases at J; junction bases unmatched: 3. The CDR3 is 15 amino acids. CDR3 loop: CASRGGLAGQETQYF. The CDR3 nucleotides read TGTGCCAGCAGGGGGGGACTAGCGGGGCAAGAGACCCAGTACTTC.

The chain employs TRBV9 and TRBJ1-5; 7 bases map to TRBD1. Looked up from germline, CDR1 is SGDLS and CDR2 is YYNGEE. With 3 bases clipped from V and 7 bases from J, the junction kept 10 bases outside the gene matches. This CDR3 spans 15 amino acids. This CDR3 reads CASSGLGQRKQPQHF. CDR3 coding DNA: TGTGCCAGCAGCGGCCTGGGACAGAGAAAACAGCCCCAGCATTTT.

This clone was picked up a small number of times. The chain employs TRBV7-9 and TRBJ1-1; D call uncertain. Per the germline V gene, CDR1 is SEHNR and CDR2 is FQNEAQ (reference sequence). Trimming stripped 0 bases from V and 4 bases from J, with 12 bases between. The CDR3 spans 15 residues. CDR3: CASSLATTARTEAFF. CDR3 nucleotide sequence: TGTGCCAGCAGCTTAGCCACCACAGCCCGCACTGAAGCTTTCTTT.

This clone was observed a handful of times. The chain carries TRBV30 and TRBJ2-7; TRBD1 matches at 7 bases. This CDR3 comprises 11 residues. The germline gives CDR1 GTSNPN, CDR2 SVGIG (reference sequence). With 4 bases clipped from V and 3 bases from J, the junction kept 0 bases outside the gene matches. Written as DNA, the CDR3 is TGTGCCTGGACAGGGGGCTACGAGCAGTACTTC. Translated: CAWTGGYEQYF.

This clone was seen a few times. Here the CDR3 DNA reads TGTGCCAGCAGTAACGCGGGGGCCGGTGAGACCCAGTACTTC. Translating gives CASSNAGAGETQYF. This rearrangement joins TRBV27 to TRBJ2-5, with D possibly TRBD2 on 7 matching bases. There are 14 residues in the CDR3. The ends were cut back, 5 bases at V and 5 bases at J, with 15 bases in the middle. Germline V CDR1 and CDR2: MNHEY, SMNVEV (reference sequence).

This clone was seen a handful of times. The rearrangement uses TRBV5-4 and TRBJ2-7; the D gene is possibly TRBD2 (5 bases). The CDR3 length is 14 residues. V lost 6 bases, J lost 0 bases, and 13 bases lay in between. Germline V gene lookup returns CDR1 SGHNT and CDR2 YYREEE (reference sequence). The CDR3 protein is CASKSLVNSYEQYF. The CDR3 coding sequence is TGTGCCAGCAAGTCACTAGTAAACTCCTACGAGCAGTACTTC.

This clone was detected only a few times. The chain employs TRBV6-5 and TRBJ2-7; D possibly corresponds to TRBD2 (5 bases). The CDR3 is 14 amino acids. The V end lost 4 bases, the J end lost 5 bases, and 15 bases lay between the germline ends. The V gene's germline CDR1 is MNHEY and CDR2 SVGAGI. CDR3 DNA sequence: TGTGCCAGCAGTTTGGAAGGAGGTTTCCACGAGCAGTACTTC. It encodes CASSLEGGFHEQYF.

The V call is TRBV10-3, the J call TRBJ1-1; 10 nucleotides agree with TRBD1. With 8 bases clipped from V and 3 bases from J, the junction kept 6 bases outside the gene matches. The CDR3 sequence is 14 residues long. The germline V gene has CDR1 ENHRY and CDR2 SYGVKD. CDR3 bases: TGTGCCATCGGAGGGACAGGGGAGGACACTGAAGCTTTCTTT. Amino acid sequence: CAIGGTGEDTEAFF.

The chain employs TRBV20-1 and TRBJ2-3; no firm D call. This CDR3 region has 11 residues. The germline CDR1 and CDR2 sequences are DFQATT and SNEGSKA (reference sequence). Deletions cut 6 bases from V and 8 bases from J, with 12 bases between. The CDR3: CSAPRGGTQYF. DNA for the CDR3: TGCAGTGCCCCCAGAGGCGGTACGCAGTATTTT.

This clone occurred once. This chain links TRBV11-2 with TRBJ1-5; D possibly corresponds to TRBD1 (5 bases). The length of the CDR3 is 15 residues. With 3 bases removed from V and 1 base from J, the gap between germline ends came to 10 bases. Germline V CDR1 and CDR2: SGHAT, FQNNGV. CDR3 bases: TGTGCCAGCAGCTTTGGAGGGGTAAGCAATCAGCCCCAGCATTTT. It is translated as CASSFGGVSNQPQHF.

This clone was counted only a few times. This chain joins TRBV11-2 and TRBJ2-5; D gene unclear. The V gene lost 2 bases and the J gene lost 4 bases, with 5 bases spanning the gap. Looked up from germline, CDR1 is SGHAT and CDR2 is FQNNGV. The CDR3 consists of 12 residues. Here the CDR3 reads CASSLYSETQYF. In DNA form, the CDR3 reads TGTGCCAGCAGCTTATACTCAGAGACCCAGTACTTC.

This clone was detected a few times. The chain links TRBV5-5 to TRBJ2-3, with TRBD2 as a possible D gene (5 bases). Deletions cut 4 bases from V and 4 bases from J, with 19 bases between. CDR3 length: 16 amino acids. CDR1 SGHKS and CDR2 YYEKEE come from the germline V gene (reference sequence). CDR3 coding DNA: TGTGCCAGCAGCGGACCCTGGGCGAGGGAAGCAGATACGCAGTATTTT. Amino acid sequence: CASSGPWAREADTQYF.

This clone was seen at least ten times. The chain is built from TRBV27 and TRBJ1-2, with D possibly matching TRBD1 (6 bases). Germline V gene sequence: CDR1 MNHEY, CDR2 SMNVEV (reference sequence). Deletions cut 6 bases from V and 4 bases from J, with 12 bases between. The length of the CDR3 is 13 residues. The CDR3 DNA follows: TGTGCCAGCAGCCCTACAGGGACCTATGGCTACACCTTC. This sequence encodes CASSPTGTYGYTF.

The table lists this clone with a few counts. CDR3 in amino acids: CASSHEGAKGETQYF. The DNA of the CDR3 is TGCGCCAGCAGCCATGAGGGGGCCAAGGGAGAGACCCAGTACTTC. V and J are TRBV4-3 and TRBJ2-5; the match to TRBD1 covers 7 bases. There are 15 residues in the CDR3. V gave up 3 bases and J gave up 4 bases; unmatched junction bases: 8. Germline lookup yields CDR1 LGHNA and CDR2 YSLEER.

This clone turned up a few times. This chain joins TRBV27 and TRBJ2-2; TRBD1 matches 7 bases. Germline CDR1 is MNHEY and CDR2 is SMNVEV (reference sequence). The CDR3 spans 13 residues. The J segment lost 2 bases and the V segment lost 8 bases, leaving 2 bases of the junction unmatched. The DNA for the CDR3 is TGTGCCAGCCGACAGGGTAACACCGGGGAGCTGTTTTTT. Translation gives CASRQGNTGELFF.

This clone was found a few times. V and J are TRBV19 and TRBJ2-7, with a weak D call TRBD1 (6 bases). V lost 5 bases and J lost 2, with 13 bases in between. This CDR3 spans 14 amino acids. The germline V gene has CDR1 LNHDA and CDR2 SQIVND (reference sequence). In nucleotides, the CDR3 is TGTGCCAGTAGTTTTCAGGGGACCCCCTACGAGCAGTACTTC. Encoded protein: CASSFQGTPYEQYF.

There are a few counts of this clone. V and J are TRBV5-6 and TRBJ1-2, with a tentative D call TRBD1 (5 bases). Deletions cut 2 bases from V and 0 bases from J, with 14 bases between. CDR3 length equals 16 residues. The germline CDR1 and CDR2 sequences are SGHDT and YYEEEE. CDR3 loop: CASSFHRTPTNYGYTF. The CDR3 bases are TGTGCCAGCAGCTTCCACAGGACCCCTACTAACTATGGCTACACCTTC.

The gene calls are TRBV2 and TRBJ1-2; 7 bases align to TRBD1. V was pared by 6 bases and J by 4 bases, with 8 bases of the junction left unmatched. Germline CDR1 and CDR2: SNHLY and FYNNEI. The CDR3 covers 14 residues. CDR3 sequence reads: CASSLQGISYGYTF. The CDR3 nucleotides read TGTGCCAGCAGCCTACAGGGGATTTCCTATGGCTACACCTTC.

A few counts support this clone. The chain uses TRBV2 and TRBJ1-1; D is uncertain. The length of the CDR3 is 13 residues. V shed 6 bases and J shed 5 bases, with 13 bases lying between them. CDR1 and CDR2 from the germline V gene are SNHLY and FYNNEI. DNA for the CDR3: TGTGCCAGCAGCCCCGTCACGCGGACTGAAGCTTTCTTT. This encodes CASSPVTRTEAFF.

In its sample, this clone was seen a few times. The chain carries TRBV5-6 and TRBJ1-2; D call uncertain. The CDR3 runs 14 residues. CDR1 SGHDT and CDR2 YYEEEE come from the germline V gene. Trimming cost V 0 bases and J 6 bases, with 12 bases left between them. In DNA, the CDR3 is TGTGCCAGCAGCTTGGGGGCGATGCTGGATGGCTACACCTTC. Translation: CASSLGAMLDGYTF.